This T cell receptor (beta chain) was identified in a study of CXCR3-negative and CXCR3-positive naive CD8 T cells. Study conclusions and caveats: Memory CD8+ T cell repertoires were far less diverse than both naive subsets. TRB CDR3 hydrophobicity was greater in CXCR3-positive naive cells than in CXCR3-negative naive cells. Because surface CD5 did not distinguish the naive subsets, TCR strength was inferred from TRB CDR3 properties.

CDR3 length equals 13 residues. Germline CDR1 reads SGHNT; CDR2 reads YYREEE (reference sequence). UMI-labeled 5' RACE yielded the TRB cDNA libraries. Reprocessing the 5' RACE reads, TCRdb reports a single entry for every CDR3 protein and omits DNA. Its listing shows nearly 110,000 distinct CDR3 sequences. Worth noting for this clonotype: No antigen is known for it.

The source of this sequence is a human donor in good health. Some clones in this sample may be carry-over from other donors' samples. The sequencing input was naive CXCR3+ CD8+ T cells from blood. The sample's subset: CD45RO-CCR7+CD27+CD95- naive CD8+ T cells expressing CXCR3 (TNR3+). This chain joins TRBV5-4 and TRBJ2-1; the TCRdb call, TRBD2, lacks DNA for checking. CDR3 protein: CASSSDRGVEQFF.